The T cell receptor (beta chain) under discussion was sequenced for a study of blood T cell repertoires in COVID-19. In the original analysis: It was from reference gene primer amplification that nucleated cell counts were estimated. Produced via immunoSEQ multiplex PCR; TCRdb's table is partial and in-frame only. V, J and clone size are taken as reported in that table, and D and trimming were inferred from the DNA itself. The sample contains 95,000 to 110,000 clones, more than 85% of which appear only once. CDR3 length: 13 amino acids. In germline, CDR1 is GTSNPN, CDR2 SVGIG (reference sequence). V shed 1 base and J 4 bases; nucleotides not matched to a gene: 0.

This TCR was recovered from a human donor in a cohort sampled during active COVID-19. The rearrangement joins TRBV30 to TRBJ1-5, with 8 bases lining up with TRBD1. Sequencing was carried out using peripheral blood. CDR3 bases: TGTGCCTGGAGTGGACAGGGGAATCAGCCCCAGCATTTT. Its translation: CAWSGQGNQPQHF.